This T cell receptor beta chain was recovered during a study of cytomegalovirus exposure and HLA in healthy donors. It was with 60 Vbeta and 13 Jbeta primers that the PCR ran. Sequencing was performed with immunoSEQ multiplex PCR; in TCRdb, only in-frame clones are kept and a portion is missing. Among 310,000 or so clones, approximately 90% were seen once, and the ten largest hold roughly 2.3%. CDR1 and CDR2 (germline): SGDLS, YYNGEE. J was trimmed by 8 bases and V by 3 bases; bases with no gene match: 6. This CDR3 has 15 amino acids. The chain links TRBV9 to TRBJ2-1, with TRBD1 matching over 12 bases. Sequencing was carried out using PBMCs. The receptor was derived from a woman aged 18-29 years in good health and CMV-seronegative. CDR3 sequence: CASSGGQGARYEQFF. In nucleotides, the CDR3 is TGTGCCAGCAGCGGGGGACAGGGGGCGCGATATGAGCAGTTCTTC. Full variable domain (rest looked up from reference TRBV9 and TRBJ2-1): DSGVTQTPKHLITATGQRVTLRCSPRSGDLSVYWYQQSLDQGLQFLIQYYNGEERAKGNILERFSAQQFPDLHSELNLSSLELGDSALYFCASSGGQGARYEQFFGPGTRLTVL.